Listed here are 15 T cell receptor beta chains from one sample, sequenced in a study of blood T cells in healthy people across ages. For the second PCR, which ran for roughly 6 to 11 cycles, a sample-barcoded 5' primer and a J-beta primer mix were used. Via MiXCR, TCRdb re-called the 5' RACE reads, giving one row per CDR3 protein. The repertoire has about 770,000 distinct CDR3 sequences, around 42% of them found once; the top ten carry about 19%. The source material was blood. These receptors all stem from a man between 60 and 75 years old in good health.

This clonotype was observed a handful of times. The V and J genes are TRBV12-5 and TRBJ2-5; TRBD1 aligns across 8 bases. The CDR3 extends over 13 amino acids. V was clipped by 6 bases and J by 5 bases; unmatched bases: 5. Germline CDR1 and CDR2: LGHNT and FRNRAP. The CDR3 sequence: CASGSGTGETQYF. In nucleotides, the CDR3 is TGTGCTAGTGGCTCAGGGACAGGCGAGACCCAGTACTTC.

The gene calls are TRBV6-5 and TRBJ1-5, with unresolved D. The CDR3 sequence is 19 residues long. V dropped 4 bases and J dropped 0 bases, with 22 bases sitting between them. The germline gives CDR1 MNHEY, CDR2 SVGAGI. The CDR3 bases are TGTGCCAGCAGTTTCTCCAGCGGGAGGCGCAAAAATAGCAATCAGCCCCAGCATTTT. Residues: CASSFSSGRRKNSNQPQHF.

Here the CDR3 reads CASSRGTSGNNEQFF. The CDR3 DNA reads as TGTGCCAGCAGCCGAGGGACTAGCGGGAACAATGAGCAGTTCTTC. The genes are TRBV14 and TRBJ2-1; 13 positions match TRBD2. CDR3 length: 15 amino acids. V trimming: 4 bases; J trimming: 5 bases; junction bases outside the gene matches: 2. CDR1 and CDR2 from the germline V gene are SGHDN and FVKESK. The entire variable domain, with the rest obtained from reference TRBV14 and TRBJ2-1, is as follows: EAGVTQFPSHSVIEKGQTVTLRCDPISGHDNLYWYRRVMGKEIKFLLHFVKESKQDESGMPNNRFLAERTGGTYSTLKVQPAELEDSGVYFCASSRGTSGNNEQFFGPGTRLTVL.

This clonotype showed up many times. The rearrangement links TRBV5-1 to TRBJ1-1, with a possible D match to TRBD1 (6 bases). The germline V and J ends were trimmed by 4 bases and 0 bases, with 7 bases remaining between them. CDR3 length equals 13 residues. Germline CDR1 is SGHRS and CDR2 is YFSETQ. This chain's CDR3 is CASSRDMNTEAFF. The CDR3, as DNA: TGCGCCAGCAGCCGGGACATGAACACTGAAGCTTTCTTT.

This clonotype was recorded at least ten times. This chain connects TRBV4-1 to TRBJ2-5, with 12 positions matching TRBD2. The germline V gene encodes CDR1 MGHRA and CDR2 YSYEKL. V trimming: 3 bases; J trimming: 6 bases; junction bases outside the gene matches: 2. The CDR3 length is 14 residues. The CDR3 DNA follows: TGCGCCAGCAGCCATGGACTAGCGGGGAAGACCCAGTACTTC. Encoded protein: CASSHGLAGKTQYF.

The chain employs TRBV7-2 and TRBJ2-7; D possibly corresponds to TRBD2 (6 bases). V was trimmed by 1 base and J by 7 bases, leaving 14 bases between them. This CDR3 is built from 14 residues. Germline CDR1 SGHTA, CDR2 FQGNSA. Here the CDR3 DNA reads TGTGCCAGCAGCTTAGTTGGCGGGGCTCAAGAGCAGTACTTC. Its translation: CASSLVGGAQEQYF. The whole variable domain, remainder taken from reference TRBV7-2 and TRBJ2-7, is GAGVSQSPSNKVTEKGKDVELRCDPISGHTALYWYRQSLGQGLEFLIYFQGNSAPDKSGLPSDRFSAERTGGSVSTLTIQRTQQEDSAVYLCASSLVGGAQEQYFGPGTRLTVT.

In DNA form, the CDR3 reads TGTGCCAGCAGCCCTGGGACGCGGGGGACCAATGAGCAGTTCTTC. Translation gives CASSPGTRGTNEQFF. The genes are TRBV11-2 and TRBJ2-1; 7 nucleotides match TRBD2. CDR1 is SGHAT and CDR2 is FQNNGV in the germline V gene. Unmatched junction bases numbered 10, after V lost 5 bases and J lost 6 bases. This CDR3 spans 15 amino acids.

This clonotype has just a few counts. This chain uses TRBV6-5 with TRBJ1-2; TRBD1 agrees at 10 bases. Germline CDR1 MNHEY, CDR2 SVGAGI. The CDR3 contains 16 residues. V lost 4 bases and J lost 4; bases outside the gene matches: 9. CDR3 loop: CASSSTGTGVGYGYTF. Written as DNA, the CDR3 is TGTGCCAGCAGTTCGACCGGGACAGGGGTTGGCTATGGCTACACCTTC.

Here the CDR3 DNA reads TGCAGCGTTGAAGTTAAAGGGGTGACATATCGGATAGAAGCTTTCTTT. This codes for CSVEVKGVTYRIEAFF. This sequence joins TRBV29-1 and TRBJ1-1, with a weak D call TRBD1 (5 bases). There are 16 residues in the CDR3. V was shortened by 1 base and J by 8 bases, with 23 bases between the two germline ends. Germline V gene lookup returns CDR1 SQVTM and CDR2 ANQGSEA.

The chain links TRBV2 to TRBJ2-1, with a possible D match to TRBD2 (6 bases). V was cut by 2 bases and J by 7 bases, with 15 bases left in between. The germline gives CDR1 SNHLY, CDR2 FYNNEI. CDR3 length: 15 amino acids. The DNA for the CDR3 is TGTGCCAGCAGTGAACGGCTAGCGACCGAGAATGAGCAGTTCTTC. Translating gives CASSERLATENEQFF.

The V and J genes are TRBV20-1 and TRBJ2-3; the D is unclear. Trimming cost V 0 bases and J 2 bases, with 12 bases left between them. Germline loops: CDR1 DFQATT, CDR2 SNEGSKA (reference sequence). The CDR3 runs 15 residues. The CDR3 sequence: CSARELAPHTDTQYF. Written as DNA, the CDR3 is TGCAGTGCTAGAGAATTGGCTCCCCACACAGATACGCAGTATTTT.

CDR3 bases: TGTGCCTGCCGACGGATAAGCAATCAGCCCCAGCATTTT. Its protein is CACRRISNQPQHF. This chain joins TRBV6-1 and TRBJ1-5, with no clear D. CDR1 and CDR2 from the germline V gene are MNHNS and SASEGT. The CDR3 is 13 amino acids. The V end lost 11 bases, the J end lost 1 base, and 12 bases lay between the germline ends.

V is TRBV2 and J is TRBJ1-5; D is undetermined. Per the germline V gene, CDR1 is SNHLY and CDR2 is FYNNEI. The germline V and J ends were trimmed by 7 bases and 6 bases, with 10 bases remaining between them. This CDR3 has 12 residues. Here the CDR3 reads CASKGIGQPQHF. In nucleotides, the CDR3 is TGTGCCAGCAAAGGAATAGGTCAGCCCCAGCATTTT. Variable domain in full (rest from reference TRBV2 and TRBJ1-5): EPEVTQTPSHQVTQMGQEVILRCVPISNHLYFYWYRQILGQKVEFLVSFYNNEISEKSEIFDDQFSVERPDGSNFTLKIRSTKLEDSAMYFCASKGIGQPQHFGDGTRLSIL.

This clonotype was counted a few times. DNA for the CDR3: TGTGCCAGCAGCTTAGCCTTAACGGGAACCTACGAGCAGTACTTC. Its translation: CASSLALTGTYEQYF. This chain links TRBV7-2 with TRBJ2-4; tentatively, D is TRBD2 (5 bases). The assigned J gene may be wrong: the sequence end matches TRBJ2-7 better. The CDR3 contains 15 residues. Germline lookup yields CDR1 SGHTA and CDR2 FQGNSA.

This clonotype has at least ten counts. The CDR3 DNA reads TGCAGCGCTGGACGGGGACAGGGGTTCTACGAGCAGTACTTC. It specifies CSAGRGQGFYEQYF. The chain couples TRBV29-1 to TRBJ2-7, with TRBD1 matching 10 bases. After removal of 7 bases from V and 3 bases from J, the junction contained 9 bases not matched to a gene. The length of the CDR3 is 14 residues. Germline-derived CDR1 and CDR2 are SQVTM and ANQGSEA.